These T cell receptor beta chains were read from a single sample in a study of blood T cell repertoires in COVID-19. Some clones are missing from TCRdb's copy, which holds only in-frame ones; the method was immunoSEQ multiplex PCR. The data hold approximately 220,000 clones, with about 83% observed a single time. The specimen sequenced was PBMCs or T cells enriched from blood (not recorded which). These receptors all come from a woman in her forties or fifties who had been exposed to COVID-19. Both conserved end residues are part of each CDR3. D genes are given only for firm matches. Part of the rows lack a size; the others show once, few, many or a class for expanded clones.

V gene: TRBV19
clone size: once
J gene: TRBJ1-3
D gene: -
CDR3 protein: CASFIGNTIYF
CDR3 DNA: TGTGCCAGTTTTATTGGAAACACCATATATTTT

V gene: TRBV6-1
clone size: -
J gene: TRBJ2-7
D gene: -
CDR3 protein: CASSEQGASSYEQYF
CDR3 DNA: TGTGCCAGCAGTGAGCAAGGGGCTAGCTCCTACGAGCAGTACTTC

V gene: TRBV30
clone size: -
J gene: TRBJ2-2
D gene: TRBD2
CDR3 protein: CAWSFRLAATGELFF
CDR3 DNA: TGTGCCTGGAGTTTCCGACTAGCGGCCACCGGGGAGCTGTTTTTT

V gene: TRBV20-1
clone size: -
J gene: TRBJ1-6
D gene: -
CDR3 protein: CSAPIRERAHF
CDR3 DNA: TGCAGTGCCCCGATAAGGGAGCGGGCCCACTTT

V gene: TRBV9
clone size: -
J gene: TRBJ2-2
D gene: -
CDR3 protein: CASSVMSDTGELFF
CDR3 DNA: TGTGCCAGCAGCGTAATGTCTGACACCGGGGAGCTGTTTTTT

V gene: TRBV6-5
clone size: -
J gene: TRBJ2-7
D gene: TRBD2
CDR3 protein: CASSNGLAGVYEQYF
CDR3 DNA: TGTGCCAGCAGCAATGGGCTAGCGGGGGTTTACGAGCAGTACTTC

V gene: TRBV5-6
clone size: -
J gene: TRBJ1-2
D gene: TRBD1
CDR3 protein: CASSFRDRGTDTF
CDR3 DNA: TGTGCCAGCAGCTTCCGGGACAGGGGAACAGACACCTTC

V gene: TRBV11-2
clone size: -
J gene: TRBJ2-7
D gene: -
CDR3 protein: CASSTVRQGLHEQYF
CDR3 DNA: TGTGCCAGCAGCACAGTGCGACAGGGACTGCACGAGCAGTACTTC

V gene: TRBV18
clone size: -
J gene: TRBJ1-3
D gene: TRBD1
CDR3 protein: CASSLLDRDTGNTIYF
CDR3 DNA: TGTGCCAGCTCACTCCTCGACAGGGATACTGGAAACACCATATATTTT

V gene: TRBV24-1
clone size: -
J gene: TRBJ2-3
D gene: TRBD2
CDR3 protein: CATSDPGREGRDTQYF
CDR3 DNA: TGTGCCACCAGTGACCCCGGCAGGGAGGGAAGAGATACGCAGTATTTT

V gene: TRBV15
clone size: -
J gene: TRBJ1-6
D gene: TRBD1
CDR3 protein: CATSRTGDTGSPLHF
CDR3 DNA: TGTGCCACCAGCAGGACAGGGGATACGGGTTCACCCCTCCACTTT

V gene: TRBV18
clone size: -
J gene: TRBJ1-5
D gene: TRBD1
CDR3 protein: CASSATGGEQPQHF
CDR3 DNA: TGTGCCAGCTCAGCGACAGGGGGTGAGCAGCCCCAGCATTTT

V gene: TRBV5-4
clone size: -
J gene: TRBJ1-1
D gene: TRBD1
CDR3 protein: CASRQQGARSTEAFF
CDR3 DNA: TGTGCCAGCAGGCAACAGGGGGCGAGGTCCACTGAAGCTTTCTTT

V gene: TRBV6-6
clone size: -
J gene: TRBJ1-6
D gene: -
CDR3 protein: CASSPRSGRGYNSPLHF
CDR3 DNA: TGTGCCAGCAGTCCACGGTCGGGCAGGGGCTATAATTCACCCCTCCACTTT

V gene: TRBV19
clone size: -
J gene: TRBJ1-3
D gene: -
CDR3 protein: CASSVSSGNTIYF
CDR3 DNA: TGTGCCAGTAGTGTCAGCTCTGGAAACACCATATATTTT

V gene: TRBV5-4
clone size: few
J gene: TRBJ1-6
D gene: -
CDR3 protein: CASSGGQWNSPLHF
CDR3 DNA: TGTGCCAGCAGCGGAGGACAGTGGAATTCACCCCTCCACTTT

V gene: TRBV19
clone size: -
J gene: TRBJ2-5
D gene: TRBD1
CDR3 protein: CASSLRGRETQYF
CDR3 DNA: TGTGCCAGTAGCCTCAGGGGGCGAGAGACCCAGTACTTC

V gene: TRBV2
clone size: once
J gene: TRBJ2-5
D gene: -
CDR3 protein: CASTKEGSGGETQYF
CDR3 DNA: TGTGCCAGCACCAAGGAGGGGTCTGGGGGGGAGACCCAGTACTTC

V gene: TRBV5-1
clone size: -
J gene: TRBJ2-3
D gene: TRBD2
CDR3 protein: CASSRTSGGPDTQYF
CDR3 DNA: TGCGCCAGCAGCAGAACTAGCGGGGGGCCAGATACGCAGTATTTT

V gene: TRBV28
clone size: -
J gene: TRBJ2-7
D gene: -
CDR3 protein: CASSRQAPYEQYF
CDR3 DNA: TGTGCCAGCAGTCGACAGGCACCCTACGAGCAGTACTTC

V gene: TRBV28
clone size: -
J gene: TRBJ1-5
D gene: TRBD1
CDR3 protein: CASSLPGQGPYSNQPQHF
CDR3 DNA: TGTGCCAGCAGTTTGCCGGGACAGGGACCTTATAGCAATCAGCCCCAGCATTTT

V gene: TRBV25-1
clone size: -
J gene: TRBJ1-3
D gene: TRBD1
CDR3 protein: CASSPRQGAEGNTIYF
CDR3 DNA: TGTGCCAGCAGTCCCCGACAGGGAGCGGAGGGAAACACCATATATTTT

V gene: TRBV7-9
clone size: once
J gene: TRBJ2-5
D gene: -
CDR3 protein: CASSLVGSTAETQYF
CDR3 DNA: TGTGCCAGCAGCTTAGTGGGCTCGACCGCAGAGACCCAGTACTTC

V gene: TRBV30
clone size: -
J gene: TRBJ2-7
D gene: -
CDR3 protein: CAWRQSTHREQYF
CDR3 DNA: TGTGCCTGGAGGCAATCAACCCACAGGGAGCAGTACTTC

V gene: TRBV30
clone size: -
J gene: TRBJ2-3
D gene: -
CDR3 protein: CAWSEGVSGSTDTQYF
CDR3 DNA: TGTGCCTGGAGTGAAGGGGTGAGCGGGAGCACAGATACGCAGTATTTT

V gene: TRBV29-1
clone size: -
J gene: TRBJ1-3
D gene: -
CDR3 protein: CSVTAAASGNTIYF
CDR3 DNA: TGCAGCGTGACTGCAGCCGCCTCTGGAAACACCATATATTTT

V gene: TRBV28
clone size: few
J gene: TRBJ2-5
D gene: -
CDR3 protein: CASSPRPGTRGETQYF
CDR3 DNA: TGTGCCAGCAGTCCTCGCCCCGGGACTCGGGGAGAGACCCAGTACTTC

V gene: TRBV13
clone size: -
J gene: TRBJ2-1
D gene: TRBD1
CDR3 protein: CASSHGGQGNNEQFF
CDR3 DNA: TGTGCCAGCAGCCATGGGGGACAGGGTAACAATGAGCAGTTCTTC

V gene: TRBV6-1
clone size: -
J gene: TRBJ1-5
D gene: -
CDR3 protein: CASSDRRNQPQHF
CDR3 DNA: TGTGCCAGCAGTGATCGGAGAAATCAGCCCCAGCATTTT

V gene: TRBV24-1
clone size: few
J gene: TRBJ2-7
D gene: TRBD1
CDR3 protein: CATSDGDRRGSYEQYF
CDR3 DNA: TGTGCCACCAGTGATGGGGACAGGAGGGGGTCCTACGAGCAGTACTTC

V gene: TRBV9
clone size: -
J gene: TRBJ2-2
D gene: -
CDR3 protein: CASSVGGLGNGELFF
CDR3 DNA: TGTGCCAGCAGCGTAGGGGGACTCGGGAACGGGGAGCTGTTTTTT

V gene: TRBV19
clone size: few
J gene: TRBJ2-6
D gene: -
CDR3 protein: CASKQADSSGANVLTF
CDR3 DNA: TGTGCCAGTAAACAGGCCGACAGCTCTGGGGCCAACGTCCTGACTTTC

V gene: TRBV2
clone size: -
J gene: TRBJ1-1
D gene: -
CDR3 protein: CASSEQGRNTEAFF
CDR3 DNA: TGTGCCAGCAGTGAACAGGGTAGGAACACTGAAGCTTTCTTT

V gene: TRBV18
clone size: -
J gene: TRBJ2-7
D gene: -
CDR3 protein: CASSLDPSDLYEQYF
CDR3 DNA: TGTGCCAGCTCACTCGACCCTAGCGACCTCTACGAGCAGTACTTC

V gene: TRBV6-1
clone size: once
J gene: TRBJ1-1
D gene: -
CDR3 protein: CASSESRRGNTEAFF
CDR3 DNA: TGTGCCAGCAGTGAAAGCCGCAGGGGAAACACTGAAGCTTTCTTT

V gene: TRBV7-2
clone size: once
J gene: TRBJ2-7
D gene: TRBD1
CDR3 protein: CASSTTGQLSYEQYF
CDR3 DNA: TGTGCCAGCAGCACTACGGGACAGCTTTCCTACGAGCAGTACTTC

V gene: TRBV2
clone size: -
J gene: TRBJ1-3
D gene: TRBD1
CDR3 protein: CASRADRAGNTIYF
CDR3 DNA: TGTGCCAGCAGGGCCGACAGGGCCGGAAACACCATATATTTT

V gene: TRBV11-2
clone size: -
J gene: TRBJ1-1
D gene: -
CDR3 protein: CASSSGAFAEAFF
CDR3 DNA: TGTGCCAGCAGCTCTGGGGCGTTCGCTGAAGCTTTCTTT

V gene: TRBV6-5
clone size: -
J gene: TRBJ2-7
D gene: -
CDR3 protein: CASSYFTGAYEQYF
CDR3 DNA: TGTGCCAGCAGTTACTTTACCGGGGCCTACGAGCAGTACTTC

V gene: TRBV18
clone size: -
J gene: TRBJ1-5
D gene: TRBD1
CDR3 protein: CASSATGDQPQHF
CDR3 DNA: TGTGCCAGCTCAGCGACAGGGGATCAGCCCCAGCATTTT